This T cell receptor (beta chain) was captured in a study of blood T cell repertoires in COVID-19. Study overall: The study drew acute and convalescent COVID-19 samples from the United States, Italy and Spain. The analysed material was cDNA or gDNA that came from T cells, B-cell-depleted T cells, or PBMCs.

As concerns this clone: Other DNA sequences in the sample encode the same CDR3.

Original processing methods: How many nucleated cells were present was estimated from reference gene primer amplification. Generated by immunoSEQ multiplex PCR, the TCRdb table keeps only in-frame clones and is missing some. D and trimming were read from the DNA, whereas the V and J calls and clone size are those reported in that table. The data show over 300,000 clones, nearly 90% seen once. The CDR3 sequence is 14 residues long. J gave up 2 bases and V 5 bases, and 4 bases lay outside the gene matches. Germline V lookup: CDR1 MNHEY, CDR2 SMNVEV (reference sequence). The TCR comes from a man younger than 35 with active or convalescent COVID-19. The chain carries TRBV27 and TRBJ2-7; the match to TRBD1 covers 9 bases. Sequencing used peripheral blood. Written as DNA, the CDR3 is TGTGCCAGCAGTCGACGACAGGGGGCCTACGAGCAGTACTTC. Encoded protein: CASSRRQGAYEQYF.